This T cell receptor (beta chain) was documented in a study of cytomegalovirus exposure and HLA in healthy donors (dated by TCRdb to the late 2010s). For context, the study as a whole: According to an earlier analysis of a few hundred of the donors, some 180 million T cells yielded 100 million or so unique TCR beta sequences and 276 Gb of sequence data. An early release that covered around 590 HLA-typed donors contained about 300 gigabases of sequencing data and tens of millions of unique TCR sequences. Of the roughly 400 genotyped donors, approximately 83% fell in the genetic ancestry cluster associated with self-reported Caucasian donors. The study aimed to test whether cataloging public T cell receptors could reveal signatures of past pathogen exposure. The T cell repertoires of 670 or so subjects were profiled by immunosequencing and related to cytomegalovirus serostatus. Along with the approximately 700-subject first cohort, a separate validation cohort of over 90 different subjects was used. High-throughput TCR immunosequencing, statistical association of individual TCRs with disease status, and machine learning were combined to predict cytomegalovirus infection status. A later analysis re-analyzed previously published TCR beta repertoires from roughly 690 donors and added high-resolution HLA genotyping to study TCR occurrence patterns. The later analysis used no new phenotypic data to find candidate immune exposures, relying instead on TCR beta sequences and their occurrence across donors. In an earlier analysis of a few hundred of the donors, high-throughput TCR beta sequencing was used to judge whether each TCR beta V gene segment behaved as functional or pseudogenic. Donor age, sex, ethnicity and CMV serostatus were compiled alongside the repertoire data. A later genetic analysis used genome-wide SNP genotypes for about 60% of the 666 donors, treating that subset as a discovery cohort. Every discovery cohort repertoire had been produced on one sequencing platform. Class I and class II HLA loci were covered by the typing at four-digit resolution. The number of donors typed differed by locus, with roughly 620-630 for A, B, C, DRB1 and DQB1, roughly 520 for DQA1, under 610 for DPA1, and roughly 450 for DPB1. Five DR-DQ haplotypes were treated as single units for association and clustering because of strong linkage in the cohort. Among 398 genotyped donors of the cohort, an average of approximately 240,000 unique TCR beta nucleotide sequences was sequenced per donor, of which about 19% were non-productive.

The cohort consisted of approximately 670 healthy bone marrow donors. All cohort members were sampled while nominally healthy, although unrecorded immune exposures were likely present. The donor tested CMV seronegative and was one of the 352 seronegative cohort members. Each donor provided a peripheral blood sample, and peripheral blood mononuclear cells were used for TCR beta sequencing. Genomic DNA extraction from the blood cell samples was performed with the Qiagen DNeasy Blood Extraction Kit. The germline V gene encodes CDR1 MNHEY and CDR2 SMNVEV (reference sequence). V trim: 5 bases; J trim: 0 bases; unmatched bases: 9. Spanning cysteine to phenylalanine, the CDR3 consists of 16 amino acids. Only the CDR3 part of the read is kept: 48 bases, read in frame from the first base. Overall results and qualifications from the work: A cluster of highly shared sequence variants was judged likely to represent a technical artifact of the sequencing pipeline. In this cohort, only TCR beta chains were sequenced, and detectable features were limited by the absence of alpha or paired-chain data. In a later genetic analysis, a missense DCLRE1C variant was associated with V-gene and J-gene trimming of TCR beta chains, and the association was replicated in an independent cohort. Presence/absence analyses assumed roughly uniform sequencing depth across donors, an assumption that may not hold. Most TCR sequences were seen in very few donors, while some public TCRs were found in many individuals. The study gave a list of 150 to 200 TCR beta chains associated with cytomegalovirus. The 87-base-pair reads could not distinguish some IMGT-functional V segments, including TRBV6-2 and TRBV6-3, so those segments were excluded. Because HLA typing was missing for some donors at each locus, association tests included only the typed subset. Three of the identified cytomegalovirus-associated TCR beta chains were confirmed in vitro to be specific for cytomegalovirus antigens. When HLA alleles, especially DR and DQ, strongly co-occurred, attributing TCR associations to individual alleles was difficult. Because counts were too low, about 17 rarely observed V segments, including chromosome 9 orphons, were excluded from the earlier analysis of 587 of the donors. A further reported finding was that TCR beta sequences accurately predicted the HLA-A and HLA-B alleles for most subjects in the first cohort. In an earlier analysis of approximately 600 of the donors, most TCR beta V segments were observed in productive rearrangements about 90% or about 30% of the time, broadly matching IMGT annotations. The authors suggested that the approach could potentially be generalized to other disease states and immunological phenotypes. In both the original and validation cohorts, the classifier was reported to diagnose cytomegalovirus status with high specificity and sensitivity. A later analysis found that most CMV-associated TCR beta chains appeared HLA-restricted, with HLA associations seemingly driven largely by CMV exposure. According to a later analysis, TCR association rates differed among HLA loci, with DRB1 alleles showing the most associated TCRs and HLA-C alleles showing the fewest. Several of the top co-occurrence clusters appeared to be linked to parvovirus B19, influenza, CMV and Epstein-Barr virus, according to a later analysis. Immune exposure information for the cohort was limited to CMV serostatus. In a later analysis, HLA-associated TCR beta chains showed more clonal expansion and lower generation probabilities than non-associated chains that were equally common. A later genetic analysis reported fewer N-insertions in productive TCRs among donors in an Asian-associated ancestry cluster than the roughly 620-donor mean. Linkage disequilibrium might explain the correlated functional status among segregating V segments, but an unknown experimental factor could not be excluded. At a false discovery rate of 0.05, a later analysis linked 16,951 TCR beta sequences to specific HLA alleles.

Receptors were amplified or captured by the immunoSEQ multiplex PCR assay. For the multiplex PCR, a mixture combining 60 forward primers for TCR Vbeta segments and 13 reverse primers for TCR Jbeta segments was used. The CDR3 region of rearranged TCR beta genes was amplified from genomic DNA by a multiplex PCR assay. On the Illumina HiSeq System, the amplified TCR beta libraries were sequenced as 87-base-pair reads. The source study handled its data this way. A later analysis tallied about 77 million unique TCR beta chains across the 600 to 700 repertoires, and about 12 million of those chains were shared by two or more donors. To remove PCR and sequencing errors, raw reads were error-corrected and collapsed into unique sequences using a nearest-neighbor algorithm that merged closely related sequences. Alignment of CDR3 sequences to IMGT reference sequences was used to assign V, D and J gene segments. For a sequence to be retained, at least a six-nucleotide match to both a V gene segment and a J gene segment was required. A rearrangement counted as productive if the CDR3 had no stop codons and remained in frame with V and J, and every other rearrangement counted as non-productive. Following IMGT convention, CDR3 was defined as the stretch from the second conserved V-encoded cysteine to the conserved J-encoded phenylalanine. Sequences without an unambiguous match to a single V gene segment were excluded from the earlier analysis of over 500 of the donors. In an earlier analysis of around 590 of the donors, a V segment was called functional when productive rearrangements were above 56.7%, and segregating when the standard deviation between donors exceeded 5%. To diagnose cytomegalovirus status from the catalog of TCR beta chain sequences, a statistical classification framework was built. A later analysis assigned V and J genes by comparing TCR nucleotide sequences with IMGT/GENE-DB human TR gene sequences. Using the TCRdist pipeline, a later analysis assigned CDR3 sequences along with most-parsimonious VDJ recombination scenarios. In a later analysis, each TCR beta chain was defined by its CDR3 amino acid sequence together with its V-gene family, and reads without a unique V-gene family were excluded. In a later analysis, some 600 highly shared, low-generation-probability nucleotide sequences were removed to address suspected cross-contamination and a sequencing artifact. In a later analysis, a clonal expansion index for each public chain was calculated from normalized within-repertoire ranks of inferred template counts. Generation probabilities in a later analysis came from a VDJ recombination model fitted to out-of-frame rearrangements, and those results were checked against IGoR. In a later analysis, hypergeometric tests were used to score TCR-TCR, TCR-HLA and TCR-CMV co-occurrence, with a repertoire-size bias correction applied to TCR pairs. To estimate false discovery rates, a later analysis permuted the HLA or CMV assignments 20 times. In a later analysis, co-occurring TCRs were grouped with DBSCAN, and TCRdist sequence similarity was added when clustering was performed within HLA-allele-positive subsets. Repertoires with fewer than 30,000 or more than 120,000 public chains were left out of co-occurrence clustering, as were five repertoires with anomalous nucleotide sharing. The table comes from immuneACCESS by way of TCRdb, which keeps in-frame sequences with V and J called. Part of the clones is missing from these tables; in studies checked, under half for an unresolved V gene and the rest for unknown reasons. V and J calls and clone size are copied from that table; D and trimming were computed from the DNA. The table for this sample lists some 130,000 clones; 79% of them were counted only once. The ten largest clones capture roughly 2% of the sample.

Worth noting for this clone: It has no known antigen specificity. No base-level quality is on record; no much larger clone is a single base apart.

The specimen was PBMCs. Recombination joined TRBV27 with TRBJ2-7, and TRBD2 matches 8 of the central bases. The receptor's source is a man aged 18 to 30 in good health and CMV-seronegative. Here the CDR3 is given as CASSRGSGSSSYEQYF. The nucleotide sequence reads as follows: TGTGCCAGCAGTAGGGGAAGCGGGAGCAGCTCCTACGAGCAGTACTTC.